Shown below are 17 T cell receptor beta chains from a single sample sequenced in a study of blood T cell repertoires in COVID-19. TCRdb's table, derived via immunoSEQ multiplex PCR, lists solely in-frame clones and lacks some. Here the sample spans 150,000 to 200,000 clones, roughly 84% being singletons. Sequencing was carried out using PBMCs or T cells enriched from blood (not recorded which). The receptors originated from a woman aged 60 to 75 who had recovered from COVID-19.

The J gene is TRBJ2-1, the V gene TRBV6-5, with D possibly matching TRBD1 (5 bases). Germline V gives CDR1 MNHEY, CDR2 SVGAGI. The CDR3 is made up of 15 amino acids. V lost 4 bases, J lost 9 bases, and 19 bases lay in between. CDR3 sequence (DNA): TGTGCCAGCAGTTTGGACACGGTGTTAGTCGGTGAGCAGTTCTTC. This sequence encodes CASSLDTVLVGEQFF.

The V and J genes are TRBV4-1 and TRBJ2-7; D gene uncertain. The CDR3 contains 17 residues. Germline lookup yields CDR1 MGHRA and CDR2 YSYEKL. Trimming pared 1 base from V and 6 bases from J, leaving 22 bases between. The CDR3 bases are TGCGCCAGCAGCCAAGGAACAATCCGGAGCCTTACTATCGAGCAGTACTTC. It translates to CASSQGTIRSLTIEQYF.

The chain joins TRBV7-9 to TRBJ1-1, with a possible D match to TRBD1 (6 bases). This CDR3 comprises 14 residues. Per the germline V gene, CDR1 is SEHNR and CDR2 is FQNEAQ (reference sequence). The V and J ends lost 6 bases and 0 bases respectively, with 11 bases between them. CDR3 sequence: CASRDRLMNTEAFF. The CDR3 DNA is TGTGCCAGCAGAGACAGGCTCATGAACACTGAAGCTTTCTTT.

The chain joins TRBV6-5 to TRBJ2-7; 9 nucleotides agree with TRBD1. Trimming cost V 5 bases and J 3 bases; bases outside gene matches: 8. CDR3 length: 15 amino acids. From germline, CDR1 is MNHEY and CDR2 SVGAGI. The CDR3 reads CASSRERDRDYEQYF. CDR3 DNA sequence: TGTGCCAGCAGTAGGGAGCGGGACAGGGACTACGAGCAGTACTTC.

The V gene is TRBV3-1 (or the pseudogene TRBV3-2), the J gene TRBJ1-2; 7 positions agree with TRBD1. The germline V gene encodes CDR1 LGHDT and CDR2 YNNKEL (reference sequence). Trimming cost V 4 bases and J 3 bases; bases outside gene matches: 2. CDR3 length equals 13 residues. The CDR3 coding sequence is TGTGCCAGCAGCCGTCAGGGGGACTATGGCTACACCTTC. This translates into CASSRQGDYGYTF.

The J gene is TRBJ2-5, the V gene TRBV3-1 (or the pseudogene TRBV3-2), with 7 positions matching TRBD1. The ends lost 0 bases at V and 5 bases at J; junction bases unmatched: 6. Germline V CDR1 and CDR2: LGHDT, YNNKEL (reference sequence). This CDR3 spans 15 amino acids. The CDR3 DNA sequence: TGTGCCAGCAGCCAAGATGAGGGGGCGCCGGAGACCCAGTACTTC. Encoded protein: CASSQDEGAPETQYF.

The rearrangement links TRBV28 to TRBJ1-4; D is possibly TRBD1 (6 bases). CDR1 MDHEN and CDR2 SYDVKM come from the germline V gene. The CDR3 totals 13 residues. The V gene lost 6 bases and the J gene lost 2 bases, with 7 bases spanning the gap. CDR3 DNA: TGTGCCAGCAGGGACAGCACTAATGAAAAACTGTTTTTT. Translation: CASRDSTNEKLFF.

The chain links TRBV6-5 to TRBJ1-1, with D unclear. The germline V gene encodes CDR1 MNHEY and CDR2 SVGAGI. V was cut by 6 bases and J by 4 bases, with 15 bases left in between. The CDR3 is made up of 14 amino acids. The CDR3 sequence is CASRSSSRLTEAFF. DNA of the CDR3: TGTGCCAGCAGATCCTCCAGCAGGCTCACTGAAGCTTTCTTT.

This clone turned up a few times. This chain joins TRBV30 and TRBJ1-5; D is unresolved. The germline gives CDR1 GTSNPN, CDR2 SVGIG (reference sequence). The CDR3 extends over 13 amino acids. V was cut by 1 base and J by 4 bases, with 8 bases left in between. DNA for the CDR3: TGTGCCTGGAGTGCGGGGAAAAATCAGCCCCAGCATTTT. Translated: CAWSAGKNQPQHF. The complete variable domain, with remaining parts taken from reference TRBV30 and TRBJ1-5, reads SQTIHQWPATLVQPVGSPLSLECTVEGTSNPNLYWYRQAAGRGLQLLFYSVGIGQISSEVPQNLSASRPQDRQFILSSKKLLLSDSGFYLCAWSAGKNQPQHFGDGTRLSIL.

The genes are TRBV7-9 and TRBJ1-2, with D perhaps TRBD1 (5 bases). Germline V gene data show CDR1 as SEHNR and CDR2 as FQNEAQ (reference sequence). This CDR3 is built from 15 residues. V gave up 1 base and J gave up 2 bases, with 11 bases separating them. The CDR3 here is CASSLVTGSNYGYTF. CDR3 DNA: TGTGCCAGCAGCTTAGTAACAGGCTCCAACTATGGCTACACCTTC.

The chain has TRBV27 and TRBJ2-6; TRBD1 aligns across 12 bases. From germline, CDR1 is MNHEY and CDR2 SMNVEV (reference sequence). The CDR3 has 19 residues. The ends lost 1 base at V and 0 bases at J; junction bases unmatched: 4. In DNA, the CDR3 is TGTGCCAGCAGTTTATTGGGACAGGGGGCAGGCTCTGGGGCCAACGTCCTGACTTTC. It specifies CASSLLGQGAGSGANVLTF.

The genes are TRBV7-3 and TRBJ2-5; 7 nucleotides align to TRBD2. CDR3 length equals 14 residues. Germline loops: CDR1 SGHTA, CDR2 FQGTGA. V was pared by 2 bases and J by 5 bases, with 5 bases of the junction left unmatched. For the CDR3, the DNA is TGTGCCAGCAGCTTAGGGGGAGGGGTGGAGACCCAGTACTTC. Translating gives CASSLGGGVETQYF.

The CDR3 sequence is CASSQLPYVSGANVLTF. The CDR3 DNA reads as TGCGCCAGCAGCCAGCTGCCCTACGTCTCTGGGGCCAACGTCCTGACTTTC. V is TRBV4-1 and J is TRBJ2-6; the D is unclear. V was trimmed by 3 bases and J by 0 bases, leaving 12 bases between them. The CDR3 has 17 amino acids. Germline lookup yields CDR1 MGHRA and CDR2 YSYEKL.

The chain employs TRBV14 and TRBJ1-2, with D possibly matching TRBD1 (6 bases). V was trimmed by 1 base and J by 2 bases, leaving 11 bases between them. There are 15 residues in the CDR3. The germline V gene encodes CDR1 SGHDN and CDR2 FVKESK. Here the CDR3 reads CASSQVSGTNYGYTF. For the CDR3, the DNA is TGTGCCAGCAGCCAAGTATCGGGGACAAACTATGGCTACACCTTC.

This clone has just a few counts. This chain joins TRBV27 and TRBJ2-2, with no clear D. V shed 8 bases and J shed 7 bases, with 14 bases lying between them. CDR1 is MNHEY and CDR2 is SMNVEV in the germline V gene (reference sequence). The CDR3 runs to 13 residues. CDR3 loop: CASGLRVIGELFF. The CDR3 DNA follows: TGTGCCAGCGGCCTACGGGTTATCGGGGAGCTGTTTTTT.

Note on this clone: Other DNA sequences in the same sample also yield this CDR3. J is TRBJ2-7 and V is TRBV18, with 7 nucleotides matching TRBD2. This CDR3 has 14 residues. The germline CDR1 and CDR2 sequences are KGHSH and LQKENI. V shed 3 bases, J shed 4 bases, and the junction held 6 bases outside the gene matches. The CDR3 DNA sequence: TGTGCCAGCTCACCGTCAACGGGAGGATACGAGCAGTACTTC. Protein: CASSPSTGGYEQYF.

The V gene is TRBV5-8, the J gene TRBJ2-2; D possibly corresponds to TRBD1 (6 bases). This CDR3 spans 14 amino acids. Germline CDR1 is SGHTS and CDR2 is YDEGEE. V gave up 5 bases and J gave up 6 bases, with 14 bases separating them. CDR3 nucleotide sequence: TGTGCCAGCAGTCGTTCACAGGGTTCCGGGGAGCTGTTTTTT. It translates to CASSRSQGSGELFF. The entire variable domain, with the rest obtained from reference TRBV5-8 and TRBJ2-2, is as follows: EAGVTQSPTHLIKTRGQQATLRCSPISGHTSVYWYQQALGLGLQFLLWYDEGEERNRGNFPPRFSGRQFPNYSSELNVNALELEDSALYLCASSRSQGSGELFFGEGSRLTVL.